The 6 T cell receptor beta chains given below trace back to one sample, sequenced in a study of T cell repertoires in cytomegalovirus infection. These TCRs are of unknown antigen specificity. TCRdb fed the reads into MiXCR, producing one record per CDR3 protein. The table records fewer than 950,000 distinct CDR3 sequences, around a third of them present only once. Material: cultured CD8+ T cells from PBMCs, obtained from culture after CMV antigen stimulation. Source of these receptors: a human donor in good health (CMV status not recorded). Some clones in this sample may be carry-over from other donors' samples.

This clonotype was recorded many times. CDR3 coding DNA: TGTGCCAGCAGGGGACTAGCGGGGAACACCGGGGAGCTGTTTTTT. Amino acids: CASRGLAGNTGELFF. The J gene is TRBJ2-2, the V gene TRBV5-6; TRBD2 agrees at 12 bases. Trimming took 5 bases from V and 1 from J; bases not matched to a gene: 0. Germline lookup yields CDR1 SGHDT and CDR2 YYEEEE. The CDR3 contains 15 residues.

This clonotype was seen at least ten times. The rearrangement links TRBV7-9 to TRBJ2-5, with 9 bases that match TRBD1. CDR1 and CDR2 from the germline V gene are SEHNR and FQNEAQ (reference sequence). V lost 5 bases and J lost 5; bases outside the gene matches: 9. The CDR3 length is 15 residues. The CDR3 sequence is CASSMSTGGLETQYF. The CDR3 nucleotides are TGTGCCAGCAGCATGTCCACAGGGGGCTTGGAGACCCAGTACTTC.

This clonotype was counted only a few times. At one end the junction does not follow the germline gene, possibly because of a read error. The chain is built from TRBV6-5 and TRBJ1-2, with D possibly matching TRBD1 (5 bases). This CDR3 region has 11 residues. Germline V gene sequence: CDR1 MNHEY, CDR2 SVGAGI. The chain's CDR3 is CVSSWGYGYTF. CDR3 bases: TGTGTCAGCAGTTGGGGGTATGGCTACACCTTC.

In its sample, this clonotype was seen many times. The chain couples TRBV7-2 to TRBJ1-1, with D possibly matching TRBD1 (6 bases). Between the trimmed V and J ends, which lost 1 base and 0 bases, there was a span of 30 bases. CDR1 is SGHTA, CDR2 FQGNSA, per germline. The CDR3 loop spans 22 amino acids. This CDR3 is CASSLEGGARDTSFYMNTEAFF. In DNA, the CDR3 is TGTGCCAGCAGCTTAGAGGGGGGCGCGAGGGATACCTCTTTCTACATGAACACTGAAGCTTTCTTT.

In this sample, this clonotype turned up a few times. This chain connects TRBV4-1 to TRBJ1-2; 7 nucleotides match TRBD1. The V gene's germline CDR1 is MGHRA and CDR2 YSYEKL. The J segment lost 8 bases and the V segment lost 5 bases, leaving 17 bases of the junction unmatched. The CDR3 extends over 16 amino acids. This CDR3 reads CASSITFDRAFEGYTF. The CDR3 nucleotides are TGCGCCAGCAGCATCACCTTTGACAGGGCGTTTGAGGGCTACACCTTC.

This chain uses TRBV12-3 or TRBV12-4 with TRBJ1-2; no clear D gene. This CDR3 comprises 16 residues. V was shortened by 5 bases and J by 0 bases, with 16 bases between the two germline ends. The CDR3 region is CASSAKWRGANYGYTF. The CDR3 DNA sequence: TGTGCCAGCAGTGCCAAGTGGCGGGGAGCTAACTATGGCTACACCTTC.